These 24 T cell receptor beta chains were sequenced from one sample in a study of regulatory T cells in long-lasting Graves disease. Time point defined: newly diagnosed GD, antithyroid drugs for less than 3 months. Scientists built the TCR library using RNA that was extracted from PBMCs. Sequencing libraries for TCR beta were prepared with iRepertoire HTBI primers and Arm-PCR of CDR3 regions. TCRdb redid the calling of the multiplex PCR reads with MiXCR, one entry per CDR3 protein. In the table there are hundreds of thousands of distinct CDR3 sequences, less than 20% of which are singletons. This specimen was peripheral blood mononuclear cells (PBMCs), taken at new diagnosis, from a patient treated with antithyroid drugs. All receptors derive from a female donor with Graves disease.

This clonotype was seen many times. The chain links TRBV7-8 to TRBJ2-7; no clear D gene. CDR1 and CDR2 (germline): SGHVS, FQNEAQ. The CDR3 has 12 residues. Trimming removed 6 bases at V and 5 bases at J, with 11 bases between. This CDR3 reads CASRGSFHEQYF. CDR3 coding DNA: TGTGCCAGCAGGGGGTCGTTTCACGAGCAGTACTTC.

This clonotype has just a few counts. The chain carries TRBV13 and TRBJ1-2, with 9 bases identical to TRBD1. After removal of 5 bases from V and 6 bases from J, the junction contained 7 bases not matched to a gene. CDR1 and CDR2 (germline): PRHDT, FYEKMQ (reference sequence). CDR3 length equals 14 residues. CDR3 loop: CASSDRTGVHGYTF. CDR3 DNA: TGTGCCAGCAGCGATCGGACAGGGGTCCATGGCTACACCTTC.

This clonotype was counted at least ten times. The chain couples TRBV6-2 or TRBV6-3 to TRBJ1-2; D is unresolved. Per germline, CDR1 MNHEY and CDR2 SVGEGT. CDR3 length: 11 amino acids. V lost 7 bases and J lost 6, with 9 bases in between. The CDR3 DNA reads as TGTGCCAGCAAGGGTCTCGATGGCTACACCTTC. Translation gives CASKGLDGYTF.

This clonotype came up many times. The chain couples TRBV4-1 to TRBJ2-5, with TRBD1 matching over 9 bases. V lost 4 bases to trimming and J lost 4 bases; unmatched junction nucleotides: 4. The CDR3 contains 14 residues. Germline-derived CDR1 and CDR2 are MGHRA and YSYEKL. The chain's CDR3 is CASSRTGGAETQYF. CDR3 DNA: TGCGCCAGCAGCCGAACAGGGGGCGCAGAGACCCAGTACTTC.

Ten or more counts support this clonotype. The chain couples TRBV29-1 to TRBJ2-7; tentatively, D is TRBD1 or TRBD2 (6 bases each). V was shortened by 0 bases and J by 7 bases, with 10 bases between the two germline ends. CDR3 length equals 12 residues. CDR1 is SQVTM and CDR2 is ANQGSEA in the germline V gene. The CDR3 here is CSVEEEGGEQYF. CDR3 coding DNA: TGCAGCGTTGAAGAGGAGGGGGGTGAGCAGTACTTC.

V is TRBV6-1 and J is TRBJ2-7; 8 bases fit TRBD1. V trimming: 8 bases; J trimming: 6 bases; junction bases outside the gene matches: 12. The CDR3 length is 14 residues. CDR1 and CDR2 from the germline V gene are MNHNS and SASEGT. CDR3 amino acids: CASASEDRVGEQYF. In nucleotides, the CDR3 is TGTGCCAGCGCGTCTGAGGACAGGGTAGGCGAGCAGTACTTC.

This clonotype was detected many times. The rearrangement links TRBV6-1 to TRBJ2-1, with TRBD2 as a possible D gene (5 bases). CDR3 length: 13 amino acids. Germline V lookup: CDR1 MNHNS, CDR2 SASEGT. V was trimmed by 7 bases and J by 7 bases, leaving 14 bases between them. DNA for the CDR3: TGTGCCAGCATCGATCTAGCTTCAAATGAGCAGTTCTTC. This encodes CASIDLASNEQFF.

This chain joins TRBV12-3 or TRBV12-4 and TRBJ1-1; no clear D. Trimming pared 3 bases from V and 7 bases from J, leaving 15 bases between. This CDR3 is 14 amino acids long. The CDR3 nucleotides are TGTGCCAGCAGTTTCTCGGGGTGGGTCGGTGAAGCTTTCTTT. This encodes CASSFSGWVGEAFF.

There are many counts of this clonotype. The chain uses TRBV20-1 and TRBJ2-1, with 9 bases identical to TRBD2. CDR3 length: 16 amino acids. V dropped 5 bases and J dropped 2; count of bases not matched to a gene: 10. Per the germline V gene, CDR1 is DFQATT and CDR2 is SNEGSKA (reference sequence). CDR3 in DNA: TGCAGTGCTCGTGGGGCGGGAGGGCCAACCTACAATGAGCAGTTCTTC. Its protein product is CSARGAGGPTYNEQFF.

This clonotype was recorded many times. This rearrangement joins TRBV29-1 to TRBJ2-1; 14 bases fit TRBD2. After removal of 1 base from V and 1 base from J, the junction contained 6 bases not matched to a gene. This CDR3 is built from 18 residues. The germline CDR1 and CDR2 sequences are SQVTM and ANQGSEA. The DNA for the CDR3 is TGCAGCGTTGAAGGACTAGCGGGAGGGGTGGTATCCTACAATGAGCAGTTCTTC. Protein product: CSVEGLAGGVVSYNEQFF.

In this sample, this clonotype turned up a few times. The genes are TRBV20-1 and TRBJ1-4, with D possibly TRBD1 on 6 matching bases. Germline CDR1 DFQATT, CDR2 SNEGSKA (reference sequence). The CDR3 extends over 14 amino acids. The ends were cut back, 3 bases at V and 5 bases at J, with 13 bases in the middle. CDR3 sequence (DNA): TGCAGTGCTAGCGGGAGACAGGAGAATGAAAAACTGTTTTTT. Translating it yields CSASGRQENEKLFF.

The sample holds many counts of this clonotype. J is TRBJ1-2 and V is TRBV4-1; D gene ambiguous. Trimming left V 1 base short and J 2 bases short, with 5 bases between. The CDR3 runs 13 residues. Germline assignment: CDR1 MGHRA and CDR2 YSYEKL. CDR3 residues: CASSQVSNYGYTF. The CDR3 nucleotides read TGCGCCAGCAGCCAAGTAAGCAACTATGGCTACACCTTC.

This clonotype was detected ten times or more. The gene calls are TRBV12-3 or TRBV12-4 and TRBJ1-3, with D uncertain. This CDR3 comprises 13 residues. V dropped 3 bases and J dropped 1 base, with 4 bases sitting between them. The CDR3 coding sequence is TGTGCCAGCAGTTTTCCATCTGGAAACACCATATATTTT. Translated: CASSFPSGNTIYF.

This clonotype has at least ten counts. This chain joins TRBV5-8 and TRBJ2-1; the D is unclear. Trimming removed 5 bases from V and 0 bases from J, with 12 bases in between. Germline V gene sequence: CDR1 SGHTS, CDR2 YDEGEE. The CDR3 is 15 amino acids. CDR3 sequence (DNA): TGTGCCAGCAGGCTGGACGGTTACTCCTACAATGAGCAGTTCTTC. As protein: CASRLDGYSYNEQFF.

This clonotype was picked up many times. The genes are TRBV12-3 or TRBV12-4 and TRBJ1-2, with D maybe TRBD1 (6 bases). Trimming left V 4 bases short and J 0 bases short, with 15 bases between. This CDR3 has 16 amino acids. The CDR3 sequence: CASSSRPGAANYGYTF. The CDR3 bases are TGTGCCAGCAGTTCCCGTCCAGGGGCCGCTAACTATGGCTACACCTTC.

The J gene is TRBJ2-1, the V gene TRBV28; D gene ambiguous. Germline CDR1 reads MDHEN; CDR2 reads SYDVKM. With 5 bases removed from V and 8 bases from J, the gap between germline ends came to 13 bases. This CDR3 is built from 13 residues. The CDR3 region is CASSLWWGDEQFF. CDR3 DNA: TGTGCCAGCAGTCTCTGGTGGGGTGATGAGCAGTTCTTC.

The sample holds a few counts of this clonotype. A read error may be the cause here, since a much bigger clone is one base away. The genes are TRBV27 and TRBJ2-7; D is perhaps TRBD1 or TRBD2 (5 bases each). The CDR3 runs 14 residues. The germline gives CDR1 MNHEY, CDR2 SMNVEV (reference sequence). Trimming removed 7 bases at V and 0 bases at J, with 13 bases between. CDR3 protein: CASTHRDGSYEQYF. As DNA, the CDR3 is TGTGCCAGCACCCACCGGGACGGCTCCTACGAGCAGTACTTC.

This clonotype has ten or more counts. This sequence joins TRBV11-2 and TRBJ2-2; D is ambiguous. The CDR3 length is 13 residues. The germline V and J ends were trimmed by 5 bases and 5 bases, with 9 bases remaining between them. Germline V gives CDR1 SGHAT, CDR2 FQNNGV. The CDR3 region has the DNA TGTGCCAGCAGCACGGGTGGGACCGGGGAGCTGTTTTTT. This encodes CASSTGGTGELFF.

This clonotype was seen repeatedly, ten times or more. The genes are TRBV5-1 and TRBJ1-4; no clear D. Germline V gives CDR1 SGHRS, CDR2 YFSETQ. Trimming cost V 0 bases and J 7 bases, with 10 bases left between them. This CDR3 region has 14 residues. CDR3 region: CASSLEGSGEKLFF. The CDR3 DNA reads TGCGCCAGCAGCTTGGAAGGGAGTGGTGAAAAACTGTTTTTT. Variable domain in full (rest from reference TRBV5-1 and TRBJ1-4): KAGVTQTPRYLIKTRGQQVTLSCSPISGHRSVSWYQQTPGQGLQFLFEYFSETQRNKGNFPGRFSGRQFSNSRSEMNVSTLELGDSALYLCASSLEGSGEKLFFGSGTQLSVL.

Of note for this clonotype: This sequence is one base from a far larger clone and is likely a read error. J is TRBJ2-7 and V is TRBV20-1; no firm D call. The CDR3 contains 12 residues. Trimming cost V 5 bases and J 7 bases, with 15 bases left between them. Germline V gene lookup returns CDR1 DFQATT and CDR2 SNEGSKA (reference sequence). The CDR3 coding sequence is TGCAGTGCTCCAGGCCCCGACAATGAGCAGTACTTC. Residues: CSAPGPDNEQYF.

This clonotype was counted between two and nine times. The chain carries TRBV27 and TRBJ1-2; tentatively, D is TRBD1 (6 bases). This CDR3 is 15 amino acids long. Germline assignment: CDR1 MNHEY and CDR2 SMNVEV (reference sequence). The germline V and J ends were trimmed by 2 bases and 2 bases, with 12 bases remaining between them. The CDR3 bases are TGTGCCAGCAGTTTAGGGGGCCCTAGAAACTATGGCTACACCTTC. The encoded protein is CASSLGGPRNYGYTF.

This clonotype has at least ten counts. The genes are TRBV4-1 and TRBJ1-1; D not resolved. In germline, CDR1 is MGHRA, CDR2 YSYEKL. Trimming removed 4 bases from V and 4 bases from J, with 10 bases in between. The CDR3 runs 13 residues. The CDR3 loop is CASSLKLSTEAFF. Written as DNA, the CDR3 is TGCGCCAGCAGCCTCAAGCTGAGCACTGAAGCTTTCTTT.

The chain is built from TRBV28 and TRBJ2-7; D not resolved. Trimming stripped 6 bases from V and 7 bases from J, with 13 bases between. The CDR3 extends over 12 amino acids. In germline, CDR1 is MDHEN, CDR2 SYDVKM. The CDR3 here is CASSTLDEEQYF. As DNA, the CDR3 is TGTGCCAGCAGCACCCTGGATGAGGAGCAGTACTTC. The whole variable domain, filled in from reference TRBV28 and TRBJ2-7, reads DVKVTQSSRYLVKRTGEKVFLECVQDMDHENMFWYRQDPGLGLRLIYFSYDVKMKEKGDIPEGYSVSREKKERFSLILESASTNQTSMYLCASSTLDEEQYFGPGTRLTVT.

This clonotype was found many times. The V gene is TRBV24-1, the J gene TRBJ2-5, with D unresolved. Per the germline V gene, CDR1 is KGHDR and CDR2 is SFDVKD. Trimming stripped 3 bases from V and 0 bases from J, with 13 bases between. This CDR3 is built from 16 residues. CDR3 sequence reads: CATSDPPGQYQETQYF. Here the CDR3 DNA reads TGTGCCACCAGTGATCCACCTGGCCAGTACCAAGAGACCCAGTACTTC.